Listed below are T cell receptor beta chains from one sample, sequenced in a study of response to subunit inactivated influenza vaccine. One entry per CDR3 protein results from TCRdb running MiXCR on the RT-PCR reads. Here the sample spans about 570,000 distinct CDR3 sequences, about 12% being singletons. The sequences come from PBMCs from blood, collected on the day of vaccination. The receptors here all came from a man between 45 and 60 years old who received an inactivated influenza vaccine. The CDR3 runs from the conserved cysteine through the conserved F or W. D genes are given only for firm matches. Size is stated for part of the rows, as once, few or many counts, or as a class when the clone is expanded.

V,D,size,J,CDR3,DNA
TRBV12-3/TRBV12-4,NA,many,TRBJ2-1,CASSEWVSDNEQFF,TGTGCCAGCAGTGAATGGGTCTCCGACAATGAGCAGTTCTTC
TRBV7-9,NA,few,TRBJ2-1,CASSYGILMNNEQFF,TGTGCCAGCAGCTACGGGATTCTGATGAACAATGAGCAGTTCTTC
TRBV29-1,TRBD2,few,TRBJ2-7,CSVSGRYSYEQYF,TGCAGCGTCAGCGGGAGGTATTCGTACGAGCAGTACTTC
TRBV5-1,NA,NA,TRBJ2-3,CASSLLRRIDDTQYF,TGCGCCAGCAGCCTTTTACGCCGCATTGATGATACGCAGTATTTT
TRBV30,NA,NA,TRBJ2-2,CAWDRLAGELFF,TGTGCCTGGGACCGACTAGCCGGGGAGCTGTTTTTT
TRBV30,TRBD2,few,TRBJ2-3,CAWSGRGGRSSTDTQYF,TGTGCCTGGAGTGGACGGGGGGGCCGTTCTAGCACAGATACGCAGTATTTT
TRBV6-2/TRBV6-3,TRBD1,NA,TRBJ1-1,CASSFRQGNMNTEAFF,TGTGCCAGCAGTTTTCGACAGGGGAACATGAACACTGAAGCTTTCTTT
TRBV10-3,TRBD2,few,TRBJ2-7,CAISESRAQRGYEQYF,TGTGCCATCAGTGAGTCGAGGGCCCAGCGGGGCTACGAGCAGTACTTC
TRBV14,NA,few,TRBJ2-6,CASRPLGPVIYVLTF,TGTGCCAGCAGACCCTTAGGACCCGTTATCTACGTCCTGACTTTC
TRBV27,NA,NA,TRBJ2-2,CASGQWNTGELFF,TGTGCCAGCGGTCAATGGAACACCGGGGAGCTGTTTTTT
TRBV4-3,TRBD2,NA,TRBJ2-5,CASSQWGGSETQYF,TGCGCCAGCAGCCAATGGGGGGGTTCAGAGACCCAGTACTTC
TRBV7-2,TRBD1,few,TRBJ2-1,CASVLDRTYNEQFF,TGTGCCAGCGTATTGGACAGGACCTACAATGAGCAGTTCTTC
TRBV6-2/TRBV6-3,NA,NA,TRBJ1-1,CASSNRPHTEAFF,TGTGCCAGCAGTAATAGACCACACACTGAAGCTTTCTTT
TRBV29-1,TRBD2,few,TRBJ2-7,CSGTSGRYEQYF,TGCAGCGGAACTAGCGGGAGGTACGAGCAGTACTTC
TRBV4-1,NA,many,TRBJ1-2,CASSQAGTTYGYTF,TGCGCCAGCAGCCAAGCTGGGACTACGTATGGCTACACCTTC
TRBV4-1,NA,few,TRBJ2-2,CASSQPGRTRRGELFF,TGCGCCAGCAGCCAACCAGGACGGACCCGCCGCGGGGAGCTGTTTTTT
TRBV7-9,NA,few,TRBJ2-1,CALGRLEGEQFF,TGTGCCCTCGGACGGCTAGAGGGTGAGCAGTTCTTC
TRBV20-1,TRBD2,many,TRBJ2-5,CSGWSSGGKTQYF,TGCAGTGGGTGGTCCAGCGGGGGAAAGACCCAGTACTTC
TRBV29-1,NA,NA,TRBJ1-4,CSVASSGELFF,TGCAGCGTTGCCAGTTCGGGGGAACTGTTTTTT
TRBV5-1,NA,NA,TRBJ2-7,CASSFGRGEVEQYF,TGCGCCAGCAGCTTCGGACGGGGAGAAGTCGAGCAGTACTTC
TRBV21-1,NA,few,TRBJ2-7,CASSKALPIERGAQPRHYEQYF,TGTGCCAGCAGCAAAGCGCTTCCTATCGAGAGGGGCGCGCAACCGCGACACTACGAGCAGTACTTC
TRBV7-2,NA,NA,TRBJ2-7,CASSTPPGSYEQYF,TGTGCCAGCAGCACCCCCCCTGGCTCCTACGAGCAGTACTTC